This T cell receptor beta chain was identified in a study of blood T cell repertoires in COVID-19. V lost 5 bases and J lost 6; bases outside the gene matches: 17. Germline V gene data show CDR1 as MDHEN and CDR2 as SYDVKM. The CDR3 runs to 18 residues. The method was immunoSEQ multiplex PCR; TCRdb's version includes in-frame clones alone and lacks a portion of them. The sample gives about 200,000 clones, around nine tenths of which show up once; around 1.5% is in the top ten. This sequence was found in a man younger than 35 with active or convalescent COVID-19. The chain joins TRBV28 to TRBJ1-5; 9 bases map to TRBD1. The specimen sequenced was peripheral blood. The CDR3 sequence: CASSTHRLLPGQGQPQHF. In nucleotides, the CDR3 is TGTGCCAGCAGTACCCACCGACTATTACCGGGACAGGGTCAGCCCCAGCATTTT.